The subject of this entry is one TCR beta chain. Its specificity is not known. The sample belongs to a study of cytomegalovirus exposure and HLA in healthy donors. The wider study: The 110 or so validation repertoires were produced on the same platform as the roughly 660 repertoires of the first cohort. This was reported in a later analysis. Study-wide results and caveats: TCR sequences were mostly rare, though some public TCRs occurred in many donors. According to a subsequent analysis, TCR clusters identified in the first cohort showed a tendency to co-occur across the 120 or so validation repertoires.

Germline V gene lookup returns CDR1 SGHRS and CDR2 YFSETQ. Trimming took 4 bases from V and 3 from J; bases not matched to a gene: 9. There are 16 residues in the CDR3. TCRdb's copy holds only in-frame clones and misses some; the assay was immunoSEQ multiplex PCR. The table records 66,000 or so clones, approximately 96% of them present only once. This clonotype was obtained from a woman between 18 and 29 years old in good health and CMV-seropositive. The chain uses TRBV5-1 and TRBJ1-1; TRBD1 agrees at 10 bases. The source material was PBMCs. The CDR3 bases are TGCGCCAGCAGCATTGGGACAGGGGACCCATACACTGAAGCTTTCTTT. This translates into CASSIGTGDPYTEAFF.